A selection of T cell receptor beta chains follows, all from one sample in a study of cytomegalovirus exposure and HLA in healthy donors. Assay used: immunoSEQ multiplex PCR; TCRdb lists only in-frame clones, some missing. Of 120,000 or so clones in the sample, 60% to 85% are singletons; the top ten hold around 3.6%. Sequencing was done on a sample of PBMCs. Source of these receptors: a man younger than 40 in good health and CMV-seronegative. CDR3s include the opening cysteine and the closing phenylalanine or tryptophan. D genes are given only for firm matches. Clone size is shown for a subset of rows, as once, few, many or a class of expanded clone.

>-|15|TRBJ2-2|TRBV6-1|-
TGTGCCAGCAGTGAAGCGTGGAGGAACACCGGGGAGCTGTTTTTT
CASSEAWRNTGELFF
>-|14|TRBJ1-2|TRBV30|TRBD1
TGTGCCTGGGAGAGCAGGGGGCCCCACTATGGCTACACCTTC
CAWESRGPHYGYTF
>few|18|TRBJ2-1|TRBV4-1|TRBD2
TGCGCCAGCAGCCAATTTGGACTAGCGGGAGGGGGATACACTGAGCAGTTCTTC
CASSQFGLAGGGYTEQFF
>-|14|TRBJ1-2|TRBV11-2|TRBD1
TGTGCCAGCAGCTTAGGGACAGGTCCTCGTGGCTACACCTTC
CASSLGTGPRGYTF
>-|14|TRBJ1-3|TRBV28|-
TGTGCCATCGATGACAGTCACTCTGGAAACACCATATATTTT
CAIDDSHSGNTIYF
>-|13|TRBJ1-1|TRBV13|-
TGTGCCAGCAGCTTGGGGGCGAACACTGAAGCTTTCTTT
CASSLGANTEAFF
>-|14|TRBJ1-1|TRBV5-1|-
TGCGCCAGCAGCTTGGCCCGGTTGAACACTGAAGCTTTCTTT
CASSLARLNTEAFF
>-|15|TRBJ2-3|TRBV6-4|TRBD2
TGTGCCAGCAGTGAGATAGCGGGAGGGGCCGATACGCAGTATTTT
CASSEIAGGADTQYF
>few|13|TRBJ2-5|TRBV5-1|TRBD2
TGCGCCAGCAGCCGGGGGGGACAAGAGACCCAGTACTTC
CASSRGGQETQYF
>-|16|TRBJ2-1|TRBV9|TRBD1
TGTGCCAGCAGCGTAGCTCGGGACAGGACCTACAATGAGCAGTTCTTC
CASSVARDRTYNEQFF
>-|14|TRBJ1-5|TRBV28|-
TGTGCCAGCAGTCCGGTGGACAACTATCAGCCCCAGCATTTT
CASSPVDNYQPQHF
>-|14|TRBJ1-2|TRBV2|TRBD1
TGTGCCAGCAGCGCCCCTGACAGGGGGCTTGGCTACACCTTC
CASSAPDRGLGYTF
>-|18|TRBJ1-1|TRBV6-8|TRBD1
TGTGCCAGCAGTCCCGGACAGGGGCCGGGGAGCATGAACACTGAAGCTTTCTTT
CASSPGQGPGSMNTEAFF
>once|13|TRBJ1-3|TRBV28|-
TGTGCCAGCAGTTCCCCTCCTGGAAACACCATATATTTT
CASSSPPGNTIYF
>few|17|TRBJ2-5|TRBV5-4|TRBD2
TGTGCCAGCAGTCTCGGGACTACCCTGGAATCTCAAGAGACCCAGTACTTC
CASSLGTTLESQETQYF
>-|14|TRBJ1-4|TRBV28|TRBD1
TGTGCCAGCAGCCTCACAGGGGATACTGAAAAACTGTTTTTT
CASSLTGDTEKLFF
>-|14|TRBJ2-7|TRBV7-9|-
TGTGCCAGCAGCTCCACAGGCTACACCTACGAGCAGTACTTC
CASSSTGYTYEQYF
>-|18|TRBJ2-1|TRBV4-1|TRBD2
TGCGCCAGCAGCCAACTCCCACCGGGACTACCCTCCTACAATGAGCAGTTCTTC
CASSQLPPGLPSYNEQFF
>-|15|TRBJ2-1|TRBV4-3|-
TGCGCCAGCAGCCAAGCGGAAGGGGGGGTCAATGAGCAGTTCTTC
CASSQAEGGVNEQFF
>-|13|TRBJ1-2|TRBV19|-
TGTGCCAGTAGTATCTCAGGGGTCGGGGGCTACACCTTC
CASSISGVGGYTF
>-|15|TRBJ1-5|TRBV6-5|-
TGTGCCAGCAGTTACTCCCAGGGTAGCAATCAGCCCCAGCATTTT
CASSYSQGSNQPQHF
>-|17|TRBJ2-2|TRBV5-1|TRBD1
TGCGCCAGCAGCTCCGACCGGGACAGGGGAAGCACCGGGGAGCTGTTTTTT
CASSSDRDRGSTGELFF
>-|19|TRBJ2-3|TRBV7-2|TRBD2
TGTGCCAGCAGCTTAATCGTCCTAGCGGGTGTTGGTATGGCAGATACGCAGTATTTT
CASSLIVLAGVGMADTQYF
>-|11|TRBJ2-1|TRBV5-1|-
TGCGCCAGCAGCTTGCTGGGCGAGCAGTTCTTC
CASSLLGEQFF
>-|15|TRBJ2-1|TRBV4-1|TRBD2
TGCGCCAGCAGCCCTAGCGGGGGTGCCTACAATGAGCAGTTCTTC
CASSPSGGAYNEQFF
>once|13|TRBJ2-7|TRBV5-1|-
TGCGCCAGCAGCCACAGGGAAGGCTACGAGCAGTACTTC
CASSHREGYEQYF
>-|15|TRBJ1-2|TRBV5-1|TRBD1
TGCGCCAGCAGCTTGCGACAGGGGGCGGACTATGGCTACACCTTC
CASSLRQGADYGYTF
>-|16|TRBJ2-5|TRBV5-1|-
TGCGCCAGCAGCTTGGCCGGAGGGGCTTATGAAGAGACCCAGTACTTC
CASSLAGGAYEETQYF
>-|14|TRBJ2-7|TRBV5-1|TRBD1
TGCGCCAGCAGCAGGACAGGGTCGAGTTACGAGCAGTACTTC
CASSRTGSSYEQYF
>few|15|TRBJ1-1|TRBV6-5|TRBD1
TGTGCCAGCAGTTTGACAGGGATGGCGAACACTGAAGCTTTCTTT
CASSLTGMANTEAFF
>-|15|TRBJ2-2|TRBV27|-
TGTGCCAGCAGCTCTACTATGGGGGCCCTCGGGGAGCTGTTTTTT
CASSSTMGALGELFF
>-|15|TRBJ1-2|TRBV4-3|-
TGCGCCAGCAGCCAAGTCGGCAGGGGAGGGGATGGCTACACCTTC
CASSQVGRGGDGYTF
>-|13|TRBJ1-2|TRBV7-2|TRBD1
TGTGCCAGCAGCAATAACAGGGGGCATGGCTACACCTTC
CASSNNRGHGYTF
>-|14|TRBJ2-1|TRBV5-1|-
TGCGCCAGCAGCTTGGGTGTAGTTGGAGATGAGCAGTTCTTC
CASSLGVVGDEQFF
>-|13|TRBJ1-2|TRBV27|-
TGTGCCAGCAGGTCCCACACCGACTATGGCTACACCTTC
CASRSHTDYGYTF
>-|15|TRBJ1-2|TRBV5-1|TRBD1
TGCGCCAGCAGCCGTCTCTCCCCAGGGGGCTATGGCTACACCTTC
CASSRLSPGGYGYTF
>-|16|TRBJ2-7|TRBV5-8|TRBD1
TGTGCCAGCAGCCCCGCACGACAGGGGCGCTCCTACGAGCAGTACTTC
CASSPARQGRSYEQYF
>few|13|TRBJ1-2|TRBV7-2|-
TGTGCCAGCAGCTCCCAGGGTTTCCTTGGCTACACCTTC
CASSSQGFLGYTF
>-|15|TRBJ1-2|TRBV30|TRBD1
TGTGCCTGGAGTCCTCTGGACAGGGGGACCTATGGCTACACCTTC
CAWSPLDRGTYGYTF
>-|14|TRBJ1-1|TRBV19|-
TGTGCCAGTAGCCCACAGGGTTTAGGCACTGAAGCTTTCTTT
CASSPQGLGTEAFF
>-|13|TRBJ1-6|TRBV9|-
TGTGCCAGCAGCGTAGCGGGTTATTCACCCCTCCACTTT
CASSVAGYSPLHF
>-|16|TRBJ2-1|TRBV9|-
TGTGCCAGCAGCGTAGAACTTTCGAGCTCCTACAATGAGCAGTTCTTC
CASSVELSSSYNEQFF
>-|14|TRBJ1-5|TRBV7-8|TRBD1
TGTGCCAGCAGTTCGGACAGGGGCAATCAGCCCCAGCATTTT
CASSSDRGNQPQHF
>-|13|TRBJ1-2|TRBV28|TRBD1
TGTGCCAGCAGTTTCGGGACAGTCTATGGCTACACCTTC
CASSFGTVYGYTF
>-|16|TRBJ1-3|TRBV5-5|-
TGTGCCAGCAGCTTGGAGGGGGAGAGCTCTGGAAACACCATATATTTT
CASSLEGESSGNTIYF
>-|15|TRBJ2-5|TRBV2|-
TGTGCCAGCAGTGAGCTGTGGACAGCCCAAGAGACCCAGTACTTC
CASSELWTAQETQYF
>few|13|TRBJ2-7|TRBV19|TRBD1
TGTGCCAGCGGGACAGGGGTTTCCTACGAGCAGTACTTC
CASGTGVSYEQYF
>-|16|TRBJ1-5|TRBV5-1|-
TGCGCCAGCAGCTTGGGGGATCAGGGCGGCAATCAGCCCCAGCATTTT
CASSLGDQGGNQPQHF
>-|13|TRBJ1-1|TRBV2|-
TGTGCCAGCAGTGAAGCCGGTTCGGGTGAAGCTTTCTTT
CASSEAGSGEAFF
>-|12|TRBJ2-5|TRBV6-6|-
TGTGCCAGCGGGCCGGGGCAAGAGACCCAGTACTTC
CASGPGQETQYF
>-|14|TRBJ1-4|TRBV5-1|-
TGCGCCAGCAGCGTGGATTTTAGTGGTGAAAAACTGTTTTTT
CASSVDFSGEKLFF
>once|18|TRBJ1-3|TRBV28|-
TGTGCCAGCAGGTTGTCGGGACTAAGGGGGGGTAACGGAAACACCATATATTTT
CASRLSGLRGGNGNTIYF
>-|13|TRBJ1-1|TRBV7-2|-
TGTGCCAGCAGCTTAACGGTAAACACTGAAGCTTTCTTT
CASSLTVNTEAFF
>-|15|TRBJ2-1|TRBV27|TRBD1
TGTGCCAGCAGCCAACAGGGGAGCTCCTACAATGAGCAGTTCTTC
CASSQQGSSYNEQFF
>-|15|TRBJ1-1|TRBV6-5|-
TGTGCCAGCAGTCCTTTGGGGGACATGAACACTGAAGCTTTCTTT
CASSPLGDMNTEAFF
>-|14|TRBJ2-7|TRBV11-2|-
TGTGCCAGCAGCTTAGAGGCCAGGGATTACGAGCAGTACTTC
CASSLEARDYEQYF
>-|10|TRBJ1-1|TRBV30|-
TGTGCCTGGTCGGGGTCTGAAGCTTTCTTT
CAWSGSEAFF
>-|19|TRBJ1-4|TRBV19|TRBD1
TGTGCCAGTAGTATCCGGGGACAGGATCGGTTTTTGACTAATGAAAAACTGTTTTTT
CASSIRGQDRFLTNEKLFF
>-|16|TRBJ2-2|TRBV4-3|-
TGCGCCAGCAGCCAAGAGGCGGGGGCCAACACCGGGGAGCTGTTTTTT
CASSQEAGANTGELFF
>-|15|TRBJ2-1|TRBV5-1|TRBD2
TGCGCCAGCAGCCCCACACCGACTAGCGCTGGTGAGCAGTTCTTC
CASSPTPTSAGEQFF